This T cell receptor beta chain appears in the sequencing data of a study of T cell repertoires in cytomegalovirus infection (dated by TCRdb to between 2019 and 2020). About the full investigation: Alongside well-studied HLA-B-restricted epitopes, the peptide stimulations were aimed at recently identified HLA-C-restricted CMV epitopes, whose presentation resists viral immunomodulation. Donor HLA type was relevant to the analysis, because carriage of CMV infection together with the matching HLA type was indicated by public TCR beta signatures.

TCRdb records Illumina HiSeq 1500 as the sequencer. TCRdb trimmed the raw reads at Q25, called clones with MiXCR and kept productive beta chains. Each entry is one CDR3 protein sequence, shown with its most common DNA and genes. For this sample the table gives approximately 110,000 distinct CDR3 sequences, of which 42% were detected only once. About 76% of the sample goes to the ten largest clones. What the study reported, not specific to this receptor: Carriers of CMV infection plus the relevant HLA type were discriminated by the cumulative frequency of public TCR beta family members in the study cohort and in an independent roughly 340-donor cohort. The ex vivo response was dominated by HLA-C-restricted CMV-specific TCR beta clonotypes, and the single most frequent clonotype in two of eight donors was supplied by these HLA-C-restricted clonotypes.

As for this clonotype: The clone's antigen remains unknown. Base qualities are not recorded, but no much larger clone differs from it by a single base.

The sample's treatment or condition label, in plain terms: in vitro stimulation with specific CMV peptide epitopes to enrich CMV-specific T cells. From its cysteine to its phenylalanine, the CDR3 spans 16 amino acids. Only the CDR3 region is kept as DNA, spanning 48 bases read in frame from base 1. The V end gives up 5 bases and the J end 7 bases, leaving 10 bases in the junction not matched to a gene. The source was CD8+ T cells from cultured PBMCs, collected from culture after CMV antigen stimulation. The sequence was obtained from a human donor in good health (CMV status not recorded). Some clones in this sample may be carry-over from other donors' samples. This sequence uses TRBV12-3 or TRBV12-4 and TRBJ2-1, with TRBD2 matching 11 junction bases. The nucleotide sequence is given as TGTGCCAGCAGTGTACTAGCGGGGGAGGGTGTGAATGAGCAGTTCTTC. Translation gives CASSVLAGEGVNEQFF.